This T cell receptor (beta chain) is drawn from a study of identical twins' blood T cells. One entry per CDR3 protein, called by TCRdb with MiXCR from the 5' RACE reads. The sample includes 350,000 to 400,000 distinct CDR3 sequences, roughly 28% seen only once; the top ten take about 6%. Study-level findings and limits: Twin similarity might stem from environmental factors, not only genetics. Twins shared more top CDR3 clonotypes than unrelated donors did.

As to this clonotype: Antigen: not known.

V lost 10 bases to trimming and J lost 4 bases, with 5 bases between them. CDR3 size: 11 residues. The germline V gene has CDR1 MNHEY and CDR2 SVGEGT. Sequences were obtained from PBMCs. The source of this sequence is a woman aged 18-49 years in good health. This chain joins TRBV6-2 or TRBV6-3 and TRBJ1-6; D is unresolved. The CDR3 DNA is TGTGCCACCGGATATAATTCACCCCTCCACTTT. Translation: CATGYNSPLHF.